This is a list of T cell receptor beta chains from one sample in a study of follicular helper T cells after annual influenza vaccination. TCRdb keeps only in-frame clones here, not all; method: immunoSEQ multiplex PCR. The data show approximately 1,100 clones, 78% seen once. This material consisted of CXCR5+ CD38+ circulating T follicular helper cells from blood, taken 7 days after influenza vaccination. The source is an adult who received the influenza vaccine. The CDR3 runs from the conserved cysteine through the conserved F or W. Each record gives: V gene, clone size, D gene, J gene, CDR3 protein, CDR3 DNA. A D gene is named only where the DNA matches it firmly. Clone size appears in some rows only: once, few, many, or a class for an expanded clone.

v_gene: TRBV11-1
abundance: -
d_gene: -
j_gene: TRBJ2-1
CDR3aa: CASSLGAWGNEQFF
CDR3nt: TGTGCCAGCAGCTTGGGTGCTTGGGGCAATGAGCAGTTCTTC

v_gene: TRBV6-1
abundance: few
d_gene: -
j_gene: TRBJ1-3
CDR3aa: CASSLAEVRNTIYF
CDR3nt: TGTGCCAGCAGTCTCGCTGAGGTTCGAAACACCATATATTTT

v_gene: TRBV4-3
abundance: -
d_gene: -
j_gene: TRBJ1-4
CDR3aa: CASSQGGRTEKLFF
CDR3nt: TGCGCCAGCAGCCAAGGCGGGAGAACTGAAAAACTGTTTTTT

v_gene: TRBV28
abundance: -
d_gene: -
j_gene: TRBJ1-6
CDR3aa: CASSPANSYNSPLHF
CDR3nt: TGTGCCAGCAGTCCGGCGAACTCCTATAATTCACCCCTCCACTTT

v_gene: TRBV5-1
abundance: -
d_gene: TRBD2
j_gene: TRBJ2-3
CDR3aa: CASSSRTSGSSTDTQYF
CDR3nt: TGCGCCAGCAGCTCCCGGACTAGCGGGAGTAGCACAGATACGCAGTATTTT

v_gene: TRBV11-3
abundance: -
d_gene: -
j_gene: TRBJ2-5
CDR3aa: CASSRGTQETQYF
CDR3nt: TGTGCCAGCAGCCGCGGGACACAAGAGACCCAGTACTTC

v_gene: TRBV27
abundance: -
d_gene: -
j_gene: TRBJ2-7
CDR3aa: CASTPMLGSHEQYF
CDR3nt: TGTGCCAGCACCCCCATGTTGGGTTCCCACGAGCAGTACTTC

v_gene: TRBV6-1
abundance: -
d_gene: -
j_gene: TRBJ1-6
CDR3aa: CASSDVWGSPLHF
CDR3nt: TGTGCCAGCAGTGATGTATGGGGTTCACCCCTCCACTTT

v_gene: TRBV5-1
abundance: -
d_gene: TRBD1
j_gene: TRBJ2-1
CDR3aa: CASSLRPPQGTSSYNEQFF
CDR3nt: TGCGCCAGCAGCTTGCGGCCGCCACAGGGGACGAGCTCCTACAATGAGCAGTTCTTC

v_gene: TRBV7-6
abundance: once
d_gene: TRBD2
j_gene: TRBJ2-3
CDR3aa: CASSLFSGTSGTDTQYF
CDR3nt: TGTGCCAGCAGCTTATTCTCCGGGACTAGCGGCACAGATACGCAGTATTTT